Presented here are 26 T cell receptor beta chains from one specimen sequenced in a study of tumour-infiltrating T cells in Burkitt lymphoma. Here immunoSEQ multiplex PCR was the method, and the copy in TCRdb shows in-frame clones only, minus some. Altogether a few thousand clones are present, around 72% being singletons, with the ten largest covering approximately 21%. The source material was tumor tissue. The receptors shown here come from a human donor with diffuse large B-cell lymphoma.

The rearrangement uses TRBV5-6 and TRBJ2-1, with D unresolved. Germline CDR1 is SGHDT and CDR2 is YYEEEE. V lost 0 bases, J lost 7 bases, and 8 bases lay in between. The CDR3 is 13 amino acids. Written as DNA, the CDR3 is TGTGCCAGCAGCTTGGAGTTCGGGAATGAGCAGTTCTTC. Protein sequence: CASSLEFGNEQFF.

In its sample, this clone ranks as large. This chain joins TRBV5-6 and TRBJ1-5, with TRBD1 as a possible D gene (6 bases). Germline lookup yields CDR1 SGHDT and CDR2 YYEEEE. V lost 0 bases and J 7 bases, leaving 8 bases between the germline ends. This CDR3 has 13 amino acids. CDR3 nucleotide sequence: TGTGCCAGCAGCTTGGGGGGGGCACAGCCCCAGCATTTT. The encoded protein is CASSLGGAQPQHF.

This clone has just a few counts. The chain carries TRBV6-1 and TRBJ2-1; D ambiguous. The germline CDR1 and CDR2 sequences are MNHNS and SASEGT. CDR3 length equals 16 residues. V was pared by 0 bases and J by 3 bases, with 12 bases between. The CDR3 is CASSEAVIAVYNEQFF. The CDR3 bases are TGTGCCAGCAGTGAAGCGGTAATAGCTGTCTACAATGAGCAGTTCTTC.

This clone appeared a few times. Here the CDR3 DNA reads TGTGCCAGCAGCGCAGGAACAGATACGCAGTATTTT. Protein product: CASSAGTDTQYF. The rearrangement links TRBV6-5 to TRBJ2-3; unclear D gene. Germline V CDR1 and CDR2: MNHEY, SVGAGI. Trimming stripped 6 bases from V and 3 bases from J, with 7 bases between. The CDR3 loop spans 12 amino acids.

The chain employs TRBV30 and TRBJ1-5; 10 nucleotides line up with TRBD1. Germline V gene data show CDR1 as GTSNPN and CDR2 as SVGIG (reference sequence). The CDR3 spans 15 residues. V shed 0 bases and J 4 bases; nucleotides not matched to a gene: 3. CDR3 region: CAWSVGTGDNQPQHF. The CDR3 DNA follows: TGTGCCTGGAGTGTCGGGACAGGGGATAATCAGCCCCAGCATTTT. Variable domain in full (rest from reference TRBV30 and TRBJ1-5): SQTIHQWPATLVQPVGSPLSLECTVEGTSNPNLYWYRQAAGRGLQLLFYSVGIGQISSEVPQNLSASRPQDRQFILSSKKLLLSDSGFYLCAWSVGTGDNQPQHFGDGTRLSIL.

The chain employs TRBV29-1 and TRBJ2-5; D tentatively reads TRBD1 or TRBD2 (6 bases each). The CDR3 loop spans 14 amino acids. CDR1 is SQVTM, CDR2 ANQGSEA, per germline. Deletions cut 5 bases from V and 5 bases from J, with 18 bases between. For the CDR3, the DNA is TGCAGCGTTCGGCCGGGGGCTGGACGGGAGACCCAGTACTTC. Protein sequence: CSVRPGAGRETQYF.

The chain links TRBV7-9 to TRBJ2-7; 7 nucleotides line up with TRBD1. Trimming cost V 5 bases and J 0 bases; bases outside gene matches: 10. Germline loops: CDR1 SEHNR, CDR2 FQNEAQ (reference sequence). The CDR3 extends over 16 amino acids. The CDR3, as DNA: TGTGCCAGCAGCATGACCGGGACAGTTCACTCCTACGAGCAGTACTTC. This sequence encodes CASSMTGTVHSYEQYF.

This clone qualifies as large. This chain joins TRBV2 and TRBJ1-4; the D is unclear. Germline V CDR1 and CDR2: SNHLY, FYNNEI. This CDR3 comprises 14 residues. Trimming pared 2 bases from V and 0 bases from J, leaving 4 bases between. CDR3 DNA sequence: TGTGCCAGCAGTGAACTTGCAACTAATGAAAAACTGTTTTTT. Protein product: CASSELATNEKLFF.

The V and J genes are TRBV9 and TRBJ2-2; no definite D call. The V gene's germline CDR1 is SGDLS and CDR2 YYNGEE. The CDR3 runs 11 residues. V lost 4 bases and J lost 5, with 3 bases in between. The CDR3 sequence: CASSITGELFF. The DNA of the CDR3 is TGTGCCAGCAGCATAACCGGGGAGCTGTTTTTT.

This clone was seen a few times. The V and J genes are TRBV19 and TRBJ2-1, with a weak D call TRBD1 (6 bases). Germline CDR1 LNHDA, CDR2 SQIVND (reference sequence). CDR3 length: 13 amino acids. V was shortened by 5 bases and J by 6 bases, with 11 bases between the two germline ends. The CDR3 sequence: CASSWQGLNEQFF. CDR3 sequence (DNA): TGTGCCAGTAGTTGGCAGGGGCTCAATGAGCAGTTCTTC.

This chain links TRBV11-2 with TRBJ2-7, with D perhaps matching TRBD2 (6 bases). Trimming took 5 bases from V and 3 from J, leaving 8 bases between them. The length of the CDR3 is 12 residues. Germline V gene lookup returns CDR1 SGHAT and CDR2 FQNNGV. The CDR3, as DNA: TGTGCCAGCAGCCAGGACTACTACGAGCAGTACTTC. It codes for CASSQDYYEQYF.

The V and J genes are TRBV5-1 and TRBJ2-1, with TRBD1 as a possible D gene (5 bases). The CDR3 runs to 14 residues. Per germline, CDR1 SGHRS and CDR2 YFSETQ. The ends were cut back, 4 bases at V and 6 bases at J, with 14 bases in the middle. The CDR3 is CASSPLGQGNEQFF. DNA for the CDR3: TGCGCCAGCAGCCCCCTGGGGCAGGGCAATGAGCAGTTCTTC.

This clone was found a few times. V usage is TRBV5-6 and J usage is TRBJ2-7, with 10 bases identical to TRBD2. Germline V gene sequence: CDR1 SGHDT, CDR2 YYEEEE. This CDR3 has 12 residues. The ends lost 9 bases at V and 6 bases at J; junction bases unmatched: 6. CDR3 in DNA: TGTGCCACAGCGGGAGGGTCGCGCGAGCAGTACTTC. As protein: CATAGGSREQYF.

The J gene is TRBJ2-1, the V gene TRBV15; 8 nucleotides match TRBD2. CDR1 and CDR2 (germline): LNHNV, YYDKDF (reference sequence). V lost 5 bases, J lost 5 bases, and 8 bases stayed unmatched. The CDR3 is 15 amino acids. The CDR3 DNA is TGTGCCACCAGCCGTGCCCTAGCGGGTGACAATGAGCAGTTCTTC. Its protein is CATSRALAGDNEQFF. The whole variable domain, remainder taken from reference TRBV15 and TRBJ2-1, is DAMVIQNPRYQVTQFGKPVTLSCSQTLNHNVMYWYQQKSSQAPKLLFHYYDKDFNNEADTPDNFQSRRPNTSFCFLDIRSPGLGDTAMYLCATSRALAGDNEQFFGPGTRLTVL.

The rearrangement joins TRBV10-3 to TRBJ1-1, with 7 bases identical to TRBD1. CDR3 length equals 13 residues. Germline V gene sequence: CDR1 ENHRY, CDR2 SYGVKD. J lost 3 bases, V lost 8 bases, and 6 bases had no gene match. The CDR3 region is CAIGTGVDTEAFF. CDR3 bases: TGTGCCATCGGCACAGGGGTAGACACTGAAGCTTTCTTT.

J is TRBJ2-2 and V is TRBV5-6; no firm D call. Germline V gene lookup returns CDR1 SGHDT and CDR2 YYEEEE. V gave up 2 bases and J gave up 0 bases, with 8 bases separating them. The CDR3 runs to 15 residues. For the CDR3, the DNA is TGTGCCAGCAGCTTTGAGGCGGCGAACACCGGGGAGCTGTTTTTT. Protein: CASSFEAANTGELFF.

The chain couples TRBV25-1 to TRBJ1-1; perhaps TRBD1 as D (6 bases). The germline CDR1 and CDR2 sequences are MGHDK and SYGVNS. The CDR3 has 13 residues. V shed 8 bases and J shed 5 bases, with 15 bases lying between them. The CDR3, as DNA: TGTGCCAGCCACAGGGACCTCGGAACTGAAGCTTTCTTT. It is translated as CASHRDLGTEAFF.

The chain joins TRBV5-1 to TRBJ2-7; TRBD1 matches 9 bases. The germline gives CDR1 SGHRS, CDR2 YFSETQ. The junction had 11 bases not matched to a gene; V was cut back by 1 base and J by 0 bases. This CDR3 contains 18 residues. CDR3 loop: CASSLSTGTGLSSYEQYF. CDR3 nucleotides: TGCGCCAGCAGCTTGTCCACCGGGACAGGGCTCAGCTCCTACGAGCAGTACTTC. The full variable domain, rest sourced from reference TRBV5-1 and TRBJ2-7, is KAGVTQTPRYLIKTRGQQVTLSCSPISGHRSVSWYQQTPGQGLQFLFEYFSETQRNKGNFPGRFSGRQFSNSRSEMNVSTLELGDSALYLCASSLSTGTGLSSYEQYFGPGTRLTVT.

The CDR3 sequence: CASSLQGAGANVLTF. CDR3 coding DNA: TGCGCCAGCAGCTTGCAGGGTGCCGGGGCCAACGTCCTGACTTTC. The rearrangement uses TRBV5-1 and TRBJ2-6, with a tentative D call TRBD1 (5 bases). This CDR3 has 15 residues. The germline gives CDR1 SGHRS, CDR2 YFSETQ. V lost 1 base and J lost 4, with 9 bases in between.

CDR3 in amino acids: CASSARQGREAFF. CDR3 bases: TGTGCCAGCAGCGCCAGACAGGGGCGGGAAGCTTTCTTT. The chain carries TRBV9 and TRBJ1-1; 8 nucleotides align to TRBD1. The germline V gene encodes CDR1 SGDLS and CDR2 YYNGEE. The ends lost 3 bases at V and 8 bases at J; junction bases unmatched: 6. This CDR3 is 13 amino acids long. The variable domain in full, completed from reference TRBV9 and TRBJ1-1, reads DSGVTQTPKHLITATGQRVTLRCSPRSGDLSVYWYQQSLDQGLQFLIQYYNGEERAKGNILERFSAQQFPDLHSELNLSSLELGDSALYFCASSARQGREAFFGQGTRLTVV.

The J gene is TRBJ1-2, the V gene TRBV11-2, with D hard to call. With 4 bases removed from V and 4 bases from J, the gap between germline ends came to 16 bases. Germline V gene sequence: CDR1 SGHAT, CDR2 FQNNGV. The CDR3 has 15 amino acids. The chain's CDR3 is CASSSQSAEAYGYTF. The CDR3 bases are TGTGCCAGCAGCTCACAGTCCGCAGAAGCCTATGGCTACACCTTC.

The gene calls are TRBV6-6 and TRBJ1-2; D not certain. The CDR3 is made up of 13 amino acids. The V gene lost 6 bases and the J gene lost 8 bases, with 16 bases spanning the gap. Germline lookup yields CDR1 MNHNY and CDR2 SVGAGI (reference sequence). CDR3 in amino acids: CASRPQEASGYTF. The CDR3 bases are TGTGCCAGCAGACCCCAGGAGGCAAGCGGCTACACCTTC.

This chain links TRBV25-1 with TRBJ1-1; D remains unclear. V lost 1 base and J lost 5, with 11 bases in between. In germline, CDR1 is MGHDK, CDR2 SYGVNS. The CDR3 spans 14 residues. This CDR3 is CASSESPGRTEAFF. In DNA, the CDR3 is TGTGCCAGCAGTGAATCCCCGGGCCGGACTGAAGCTTTCTTT.

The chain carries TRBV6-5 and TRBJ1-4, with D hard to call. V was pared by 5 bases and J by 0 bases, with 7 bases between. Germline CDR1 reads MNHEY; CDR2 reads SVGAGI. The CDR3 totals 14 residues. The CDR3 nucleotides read TGTGCCAGCAGTGGACGGTCAACTAATGAAAAACTGTTTTTT. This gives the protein CASSGRSTNEKLFF.

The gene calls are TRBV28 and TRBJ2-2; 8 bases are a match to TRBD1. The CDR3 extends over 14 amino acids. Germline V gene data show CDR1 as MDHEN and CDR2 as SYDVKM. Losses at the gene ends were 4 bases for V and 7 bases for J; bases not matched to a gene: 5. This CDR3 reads CASSYSGGHGELFF. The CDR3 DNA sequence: TGTGCCAGCAGTTACTCAGGGGGCCACGGGGAGCTGTTTTTT.

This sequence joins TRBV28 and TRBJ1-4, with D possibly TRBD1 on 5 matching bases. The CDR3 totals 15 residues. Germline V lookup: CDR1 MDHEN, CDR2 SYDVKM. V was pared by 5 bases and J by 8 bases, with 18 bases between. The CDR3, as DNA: TGTGCCAGCAGTCCTCTGGGGGTAAAGGGAGAAAAACTGTTTTTT. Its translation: CASSPLGVKGEKLFF.